This T cell receptor (beta chain) is drawn from a study of response to subunit inactivated influenza vaccine. Study-level points and caveats: The authors suggested that every seasonal influenza vaccination recruits few new T cells.

This CDR3 region has 13 residues. The ends were cut back, 7 bases at V and 1 base at J, with 8 bases in the middle. Each CDR3 protein is one row after TCRdb ran MiXCR on the RT-PCR reads. Of about 610,000 distinct CDR3 sequences listed, 11% to 15% are singletons. Concerning this clonotype itself: Its target is not known.

The sequence was obtained from a man aged 45-60 years who received an inactivated influenza vaccine. Sequenced here: PBMCs from blood, sampled 12 days after vaccination. This chain joins TRBV12-3 or TRBV12-4 and TRBJ2-1; D call uncertain. Here the CDR3 DNA reads TGTGCCAGCACCGCAAGTTCCTACAATGAGCAGTTCTTC. Residues: CASTASSYNEQFF.